This T cell receptor beta chain was sequenced for a study of T cell responses to AZD1222 COVID-19 vaccine. Second doses that came at about 4 or about 12 weeks were put together. This table comes from immunoSEQ multiplex PCR, and its TCRdb copy is limited to in-frame clones, with some not included. The sample includes 150,000 or so clones, over 70% of them seen just once. CDR1 is MNHEY, CDR2 SVGEGT, per germline. The CDR3 runs to 17 residues. V lost 0 bases, J lost 5 bases, and 9 bases stayed unmatched. The clonotype was recovered from an adult who received the AZD1222 COVID-19 vaccine. V and J are TRBV6-2 or TRBV6-3 and TRBJ2-1, with 8 bases matching TRBD1. The sample consisted of peripheral blood, taken 28 days after the second AZD1222 dose. The CDR3 DNA reads TGTGCCAGCAGTTACTCGGCCAGACAGGGGAAAAACAATGAGCAGTTCTTC. Translating it yields CASSYSARQGKNNEQFF.